This TCR beta chain was recovered during a study of vaccination and CD4 T cells after COVID-19 (dated by TCRdb to 2021 to 2024). Study-wide context: The convalescent cohort comprised six males and four females, including two Hispanic individuals, seven Caucasians, two Asians and one multiracial person. Each participant got two doses of either the Pfizer-BioNTech BNT162b2 vaccine (n=8) or the Moderna mRNA-1273 vaccine (n=2). Post-COVID blood samples from convalescent patients were collected a median of roughly 100 days after diagnosis, with a range of roughly 35 to 180 days. Post-vaccine blood samples were taken a median of approximately 70 days after the second vaccine dose, with a range of 14 to 241 days. Overlapping spike peptide pools from SARS-CoV-2 and from the common cold coronaviruses HCoV-NL63, HCoV-OC43 and HCoV-229E were used as culture stimuli. Control cultures received a CEFX viral epitope pool as the positive control, an HIV-1 Nef peptide pool as the negative control, or no peptide. In some eleven COVID-19 convalescent patients and a few infection-naive healthy vaccine recipients, researchers compared the spike-specific CD4+ TCR repertoire from before mRNA vaccination with the repertoire from after. Memory CD4+ T cell crossreactivity between SARS-CoV-2 and common cold coronavirus spike proteins was assessed at the TCR clonotype level in an earlier paper using these donors. General study outcomes and caveats: Although the median number of SARS-CoV-2-reactive clonotypes went up from 21 after infection to roughly 40 after vaccination, the increase was not significant. Of the vaccine-specific clones in convalescent patients, 304 of 307, or nearly all, reacted only to SARS-CoV-2 spike and did not cross-react with common cold coronaviruses. Only a relatively small number of convalescent patients were included in the study, and early timepoints following natural infection were not analyzed. In convalescent patients, a median about 84% of post-vaccine SARS-CoV-2-reactive clones were detected only after vaccination, and vaccine-specific priming was suggested by this finding.

This clonotype was found a few times. It lacks a known antigen. Per-base qualities were not stored, and no clone one base away is much larger. The library was made by PCR. DNA from cultured CD4+ T cells underwent TCR sequencing with the Oncomine TCR Beta short-read assay at the Johns Hopkins FTIC core. The QIAamp micro DNA kit was used to extract genomic DNA from the cultured CD4+ T cells. Oncomine TCR Beta libraries from cultured CD4+ T cells were pooled using unique dual indexes and sequenced on an Illumina iSeq 100. The published analysis was carried out like this. Non-productive sequences were removed, and CDR3s that did not start with C, did not end with F or W, or were shorter than 7 amino acids were discarded. The MANAFEST web application was used to identify antigen-specific clonotypes by comparing peptide-stimulated wells against reference wells and other culture wells. For a clone to be called positive, the clone needed an FDR below 0.05, an odds ratio above 5, and a productive frequency above 0.1% in at least two of three replicate wells. A clonotype was classed as cross-reactive if the clonotype showed significant expansion both in SARS-CoV-2 spike wells and in at least one common cold coronavirus spike condition. Levenshtein distances (stringdist) and unrooted phylogenetic trees (ape) in R version 3.6.1 were used to assess CDR3 homology. TCRdb itself trimmed the public reads at Q25 with fastp, ran MiXCR and retained productive beta chains. Rows are unified per CDR3 protein, each entry keeping the most common DNA and genes. These V and J calls are TCRdb output, not the study's own analysis. The sample yields fewer than 8,000 distinct CDR3 sequences; about 32% were counted once. About 13% of the sample is in the top ten clones.

From the cysteine through the phenylalanine, the CDR3 covers 15 amino acids. Only the CDR3 DNA stays, 45 bases, in frame from base 1. At the junction V is shortened by 3 bases and J by 6 bases; bases outside the gene matches: 7. The germline V gene yields MDHEN for CDR1 and SYDVKM for CDR2. The sample's treatment or condition label is to be understood as: roughly nine-day PBMC culture with coronavirus spike peptide pools or control peptides (ViraFEST assay). CD4+ T cells from unexposed donors were collected before the COVID-19 pandemic (2011-2018). The study used the ViraFEST assay, which expanded antigen-specific T cells with peptide pools and then identified expanded clonotypes by TCR sequencing. Each well held two million PBMCs cultured with roughly 9.2 ug/ml peptide pools in IMDM containing 5% human AB serum and 7.5 to 10 IU/ml IL-2. Half of the culture medium was replaced with fresh IL-2-containing medium on days 3 and 7. After roughly nine days of culture, CD4+ T cells were isolated by negative selection using the EasySep CD4+ T cell isolation kit. As cell number allowed, CD4+ T cells from unexposed donors were tested for reactivity to SARS-CoV-2 S and N and to four common cold coronavirus spike pools. Ficoll-Paque Plus gradient centrifugation was used to isolate PBMCs from whole blood, and the isolated PBMCs were then either used fresh or cryopreserved at -140C. Culture conditions were generally each tested in triplicate wells. Leukapheresis product for the unexposed donors was purchased commercially.

The sequenced sample was CD4+ T cells from blood, cultured in vitro. This TCR was recovered from a human donor in good health. The sequence joins TRBV28 to TRBJ1-2; TRBD1 agrees with 10 junctional bases. The nucleotides read TGTGCCAGCAGTTTTGGGACAGGGGTCCTTCATGGCTACACCTTC. Its amino acids are CASSFGTGVLHGYTF.